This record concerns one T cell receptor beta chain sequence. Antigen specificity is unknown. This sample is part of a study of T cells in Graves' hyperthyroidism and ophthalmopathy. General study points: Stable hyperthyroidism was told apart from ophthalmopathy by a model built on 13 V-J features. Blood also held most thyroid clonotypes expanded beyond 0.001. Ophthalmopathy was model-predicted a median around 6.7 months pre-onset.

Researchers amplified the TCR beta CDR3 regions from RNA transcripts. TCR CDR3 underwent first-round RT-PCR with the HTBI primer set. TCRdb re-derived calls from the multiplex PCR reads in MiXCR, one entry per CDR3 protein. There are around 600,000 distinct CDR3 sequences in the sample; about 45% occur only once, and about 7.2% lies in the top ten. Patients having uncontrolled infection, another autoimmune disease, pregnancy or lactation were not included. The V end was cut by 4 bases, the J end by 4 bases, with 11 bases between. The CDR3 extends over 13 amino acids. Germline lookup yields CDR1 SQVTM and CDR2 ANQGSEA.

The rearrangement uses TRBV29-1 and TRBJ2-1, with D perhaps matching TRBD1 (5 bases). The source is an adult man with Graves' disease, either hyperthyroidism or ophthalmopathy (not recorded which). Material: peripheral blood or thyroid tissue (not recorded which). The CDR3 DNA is TGCAGCGTTGGTTCCAGGGCTTACAATGAGCAGTTCTTC. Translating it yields CSVGSRAYNEQFF.